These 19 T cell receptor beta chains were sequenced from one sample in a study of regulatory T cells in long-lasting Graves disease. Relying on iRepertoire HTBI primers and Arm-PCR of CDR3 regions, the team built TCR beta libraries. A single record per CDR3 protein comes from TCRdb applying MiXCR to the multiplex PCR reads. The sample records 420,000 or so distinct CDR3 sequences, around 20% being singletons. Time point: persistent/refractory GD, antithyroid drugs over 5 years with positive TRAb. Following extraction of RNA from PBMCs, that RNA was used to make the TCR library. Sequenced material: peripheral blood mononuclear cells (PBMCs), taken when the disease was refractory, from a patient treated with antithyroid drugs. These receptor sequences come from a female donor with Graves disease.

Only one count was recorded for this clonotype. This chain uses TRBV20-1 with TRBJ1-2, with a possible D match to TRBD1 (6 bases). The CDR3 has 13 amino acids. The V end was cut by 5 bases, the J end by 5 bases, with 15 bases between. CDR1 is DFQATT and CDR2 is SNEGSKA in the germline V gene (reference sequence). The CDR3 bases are TGCAGTGCTGCAGGGGAGGTTCGATATGGCTACACCTTC. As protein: CSAAGEVRYGYTF.

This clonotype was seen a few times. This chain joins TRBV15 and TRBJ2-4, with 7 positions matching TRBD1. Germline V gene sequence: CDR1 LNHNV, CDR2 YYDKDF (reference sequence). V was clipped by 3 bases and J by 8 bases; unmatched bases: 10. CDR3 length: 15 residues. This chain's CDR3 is CATSRGDRAPDIQYF. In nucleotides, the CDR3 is TGTGCCACCAGCAGGGGTGACAGGGCCCCGGACATTCAGTACTTC.

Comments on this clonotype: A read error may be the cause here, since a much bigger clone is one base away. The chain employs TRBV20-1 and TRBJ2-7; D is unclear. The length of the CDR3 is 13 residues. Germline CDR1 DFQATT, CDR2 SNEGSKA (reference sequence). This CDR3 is CSANSPSSHEQYF. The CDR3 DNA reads TGCAGTGCCAACTCCCCGAGCTCCCACGAGCAGTACTTC.

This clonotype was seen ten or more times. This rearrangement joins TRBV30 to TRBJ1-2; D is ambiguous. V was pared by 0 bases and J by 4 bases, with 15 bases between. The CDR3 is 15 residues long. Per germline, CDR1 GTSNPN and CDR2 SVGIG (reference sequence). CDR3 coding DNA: TGTGCCTGGAGTGTACAAGGTTGGGCCTTCTATGGCTACACCTTC. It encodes CAWSVQGWAFYGYTF.

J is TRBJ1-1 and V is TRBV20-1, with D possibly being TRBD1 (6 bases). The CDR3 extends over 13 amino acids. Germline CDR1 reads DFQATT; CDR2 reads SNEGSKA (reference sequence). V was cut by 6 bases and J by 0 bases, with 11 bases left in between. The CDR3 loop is CSARTELNTEAFF. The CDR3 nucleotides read TGCAGTGCCAGGACAGAGCTGAACACTGAAGCTTTCTTT.

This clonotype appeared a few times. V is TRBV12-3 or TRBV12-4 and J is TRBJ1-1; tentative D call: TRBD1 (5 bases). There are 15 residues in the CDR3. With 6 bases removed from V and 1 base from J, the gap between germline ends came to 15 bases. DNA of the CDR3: TGTGCCAGCAGGCGGGACCGGTTGGGGAACACTGAAGCTTTCTTT. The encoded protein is CASRRDRLGNTEAFF.

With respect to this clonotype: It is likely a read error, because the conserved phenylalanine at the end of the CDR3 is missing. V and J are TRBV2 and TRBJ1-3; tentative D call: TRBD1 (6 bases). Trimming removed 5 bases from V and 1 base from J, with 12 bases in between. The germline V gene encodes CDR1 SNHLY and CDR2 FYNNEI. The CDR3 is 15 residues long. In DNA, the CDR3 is TGTGCCAGCAGTATGGGGGCGAAATCTGGAAACACCATATATTCT. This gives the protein CASSMGAKSGNTIYS.

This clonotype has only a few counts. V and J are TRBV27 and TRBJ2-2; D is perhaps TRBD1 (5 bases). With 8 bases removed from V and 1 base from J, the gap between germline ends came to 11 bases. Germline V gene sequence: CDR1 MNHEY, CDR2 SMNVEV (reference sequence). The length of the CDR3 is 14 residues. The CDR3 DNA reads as TGTGCCAGCGGCAGGGTGAGGAACACCGGGGAGCTGTTTTTT. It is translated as CASGRVRNTGELFF.

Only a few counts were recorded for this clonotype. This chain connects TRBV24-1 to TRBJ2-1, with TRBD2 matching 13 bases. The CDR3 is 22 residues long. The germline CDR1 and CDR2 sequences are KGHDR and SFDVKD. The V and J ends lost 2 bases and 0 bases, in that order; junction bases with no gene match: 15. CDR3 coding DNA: TGTGCCACCAGTGATTACAGTCCTCCGGGACTAGCGGGATCAAGCTCCTACAATGAGCAGTTCTTC. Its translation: CATSDYSPPGLAGSSSYNEQFF.

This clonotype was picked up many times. CDR3 amino acids: CASSLGDRGGYTF. The DNA for the CDR3 is TGTGCCAGCAGCCTAGGGGACAGGGGTGGCTACACCTTC. The gene calls are TRBV28 and TRBJ1-2; TRBD1 agrees at 10 bases. Germline assignment: CDR1 MDHEN and CDR2 SYDVKM. CDR3 length: 13 residues. The J segment lost 7 bases and the V segment lost 6 bases, leaving 5 bases of the junction unmatched.

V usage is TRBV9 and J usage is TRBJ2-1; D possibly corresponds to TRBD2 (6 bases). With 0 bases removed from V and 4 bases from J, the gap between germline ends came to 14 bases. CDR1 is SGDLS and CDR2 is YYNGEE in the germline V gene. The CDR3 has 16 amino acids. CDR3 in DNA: TGTGCCAGCAGCGTAGTATCGAGGGCGGGGTACAATGAGCAGTTCTTC. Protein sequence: CASSVVSRAGYNEQFF.

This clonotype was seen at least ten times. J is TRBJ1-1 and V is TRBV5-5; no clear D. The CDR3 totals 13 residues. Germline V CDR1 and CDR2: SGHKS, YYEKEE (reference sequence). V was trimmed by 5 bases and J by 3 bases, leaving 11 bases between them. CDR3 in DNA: TGTGCCAGCAGTACCGTGTTGGACACTGAAGCTTTCTTT. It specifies CASSTVLDTEAFF. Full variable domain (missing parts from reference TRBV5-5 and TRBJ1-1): DAGVTQSPTHLIKTRGQQVTLRCSPISGHKSVSWYQQVLGQGPQFIFQYYEKEERGRGNFPDRFSARQFPNYSSELNVNALLLGDSALYLCASSTVLDTEAFFGQGTRLTVV.

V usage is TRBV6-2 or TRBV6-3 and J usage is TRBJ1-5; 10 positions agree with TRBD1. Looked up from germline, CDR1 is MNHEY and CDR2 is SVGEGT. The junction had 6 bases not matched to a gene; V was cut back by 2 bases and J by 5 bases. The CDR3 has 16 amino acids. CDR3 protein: CASSYETGGAYQPQHF. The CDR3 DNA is TGTGCCAGCAGTTACGAGACAGGGGGCGCATATCAGCCCCAGCATTTT.

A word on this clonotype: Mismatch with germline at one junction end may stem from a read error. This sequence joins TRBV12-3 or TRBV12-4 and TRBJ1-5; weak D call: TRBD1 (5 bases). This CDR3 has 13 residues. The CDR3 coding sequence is TGTGCCAGCAGCTTCGGGGGAAATCAGCCCCGGCATTTT. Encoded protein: CASSFGGNQPRHF.

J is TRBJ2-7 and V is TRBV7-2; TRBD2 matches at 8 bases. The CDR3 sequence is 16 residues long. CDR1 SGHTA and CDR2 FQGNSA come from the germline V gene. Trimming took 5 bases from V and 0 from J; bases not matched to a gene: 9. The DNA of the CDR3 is TGTGCCAGCAGCCCAGGACACCGGGGGGGCTCCTACGAGCAGTACTTC. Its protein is CASSPGHRGGSYEQYF.

The CDR3 reads CATQTDGNTIYF. The CDR3 DNA sequence: TGTGCCACTCAGACGGACGGAAACACCATATATTTT. V usage is TRBV30 and J usage is TRBJ1-3; D gene unclear. The CDR3 runs 12 residues. Germline assignment: CDR1 GTSNPN and CDR2 SVGIG (reference sequence). Trimming shortened V by 8 bases and J by 4 bases, and 12 bases separated the two germline ends.

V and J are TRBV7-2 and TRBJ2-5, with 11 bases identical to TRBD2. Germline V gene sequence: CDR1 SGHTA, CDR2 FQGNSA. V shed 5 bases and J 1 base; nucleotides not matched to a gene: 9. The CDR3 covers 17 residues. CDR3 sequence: CASSRLPGLAVQETQYF. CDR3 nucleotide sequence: TGTGCCAGCAGCCGACTCCCGGGACTAGCGGTCCAAGAGACCCAGTACTTC.

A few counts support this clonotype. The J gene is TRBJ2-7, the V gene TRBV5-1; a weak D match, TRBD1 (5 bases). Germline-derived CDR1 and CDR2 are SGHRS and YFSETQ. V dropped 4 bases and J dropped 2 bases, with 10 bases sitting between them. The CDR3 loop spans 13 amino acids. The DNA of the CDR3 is TGCGCCAGCAGCAATGACAGAGCCTACGAGCAGTACTTC. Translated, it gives CASSNDRAYEQYF.

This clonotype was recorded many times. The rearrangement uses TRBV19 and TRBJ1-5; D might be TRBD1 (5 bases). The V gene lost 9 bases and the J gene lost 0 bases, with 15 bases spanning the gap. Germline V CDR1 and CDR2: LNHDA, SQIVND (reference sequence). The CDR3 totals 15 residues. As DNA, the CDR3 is TGTGCCAGCAGCTCAACAGGTTATAGCAATCAGCCCCAGCATTTT. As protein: CASSSTGYSNQPQHF.